The T cell receptor (beta chain) under discussion was sequenced for a study of PD-1 blockade in classical Hodgkin lymphoma. Study overall: The study gave patients nivolumab 3 mg/kg intravenously every 2 weeks.

TCRdb's table, derived via immunoSEQ multiplex PCR, lists solely in-frame clones and lacks some. The data show over 75,000 clones, just over 90% seen once. Germline V gives CDR1 SGHDN, CDR2 FVKESK. J lost 6 bases, V lost 2 bases, and 6 bases had no gene match. The CDR3 consists of 14 residues. Indicated time point: cycle 4 day 1 (C4D1), after 6 weeks of nivolumab. Patients all relapsed after autologous stem cell transplantation, and there was variation in brentuximab vedotin exposure. The sample was peripheral blood mononuclear cells (PBMCs), taken before the fourth cycle of nivolumab. V is TRBV14 and J is TRBJ1-2; 7 nucleotides align to TRBD1. The clonotype was recovered from a human donor with classical Hodgkin lymphoma. CDR3 sequence: CASSQKGARDGYTF. The DNA for the CDR3 is TGTGCCAGCAGCCAAAAGGGGGCGAGGGATGGCTACACCTTC.